One sample yielded the 14 T cell receptor beta chains listed below, sequenced in a study of OX40 agonist ivuxolimab in advanced cancers. Clones were read by immunoSEQ multiplex PCR, and TCRdb kept only the in-frame ones, dropping some. The table lists some 80,000 clones, 87% of them singletons. The sample in question was CD4+ or CD8+ T cells sorted from blood, obtained in a trial of the OX40 agonist ivuxolimab. The source is an adult with an advanced solid tumor such as melanoma, head and neck, liver or kidney cancer.

CDR3 sequence reads: CASSLTGDLNTEAFF. In DNA, the CDR3 is TGTGCCAGCAGCTTAACAGGGGATCTGAACACTGAAGCTTTCTTT. The gene calls are TRBV11-2 and TRBJ1-1, with 7 bases that match TRBD1. The CDR3 runs to 15 residues. The V and J ends lost 2 bases and 0 bases, in that order; junction bases with no gene match: 3. Germline values: CDR1 SGHAT, CDR2 FQNNGV.

V is TRBV7-6 and J is TRBJ1-1; TRBD1 agrees at 7 bases. V lost 5 bases, J lost 0 bases, and 9 bases stayed unmatched. Germline values: CDR1 SGHVS, CDR2 FNYEAQ. This CDR3 has 16 amino acids. The CDR3 region has the DNA TGTGCCAGCAGCGTAAACAGGGGAGGCGTGAACACTGAAGCTTTCTTT. Translated, it gives CASSVNRGGVNTEAFF.

J is TRBJ2-3 and V is TRBV7-2; maybe TRBD2 (5 bases). The germline V gene has CDR1 SGHTA and CDR2 FQGNSA. This CDR3 spans 13 amino acids. The V gene lost 2 bases and the J gene lost 6 bases, with 9 bases spanning the gap. CDR3 DNA sequence: TGTGCCAGCAGCTTAACCCGGAGGGATACGCAGTATTTT. Translating it yields CASSLTRRDTQYF.

This chain uses TRBV20-1 with TRBJ2-7; TRBD1 is a possible D gene (5 bases). Trimming left V 6 bases short and J 2 bases short, with 8 bases between. The CDR3 length is 11 residues. Germline V CDR1 and CDR2: DFQATT, SNEGSKA (reference sequence). The CDR3 region has the DNA TGCAGTGCCTACAGGACCTACGAGCAGTACTTC. It yields the protein CSAYRTYEQYF.

V is TRBV19 and J is TRBJ2-2; 9 bases are a match to TRBD1. The CDR3 length is 18 residues. V shed 6 bases and J 3 bases; nucleotides not matched to a gene: 14. Germline CDR1 LNHDA, CDR2 SQIVND (reference sequence). CDR3 region: CASRGLSGRTGDTGELFF. Written as DNA, the CDR3 is TGTGCCAGTAGGGGATTAAGCGGACGGACAGGGGACACCGGGGAGCTGTTTTTT.

The chain is built from TRBV19 and TRBJ1-6; weak D call: TRBD1 (6 bases). The CDR3 runs 19 residues. Germline loops: CDR1 LNHDA, CDR2 SQIVND (reference sequence). Trimming shortened V by 8 bases and J by 0 bases, and 23 bases separated the two germline ends. The CDR3 DNA reads TGTGCCAGTTCCCCTTTACAGGGAAGCCGCGGCTCCTATAATTCACCCCTCCACTTT. Translated, it gives CASSPLQGSRGSYNSPLHF.

The V gene is TRBV14, the J gene TRBJ1-4, with a weak D call TRBD1 (6 bases). The CDR3 length is 15 residues. Germline-derived CDR1 and CDR2 are SGHDN and FVKESK. V shed 4 bases and J shed 2 bases, with 11 bases lying between them. The CDR3 DNA follows: TGTGCCAGCAGCCCCTTGCAGGGGACTAATGAAAAACTGTTTTTT. This translates into CASSPLQGTNEKLFF.

The chain joins TRBV27 to TRBJ2-2; D perhaps matches TRBD2 (5 bases). V lost 4 bases, J lost 6 bases, and 9 bases lay in between. The V gene's germline CDR1 is MNHEY and CDR2 SMNVEV (reference sequence). This CDR3 spans 13 amino acids. CDR3 sequence reads: CASSYEGAGELFF. CDR3 nucleotides: TGTGCCAGCAGTTACGAGGGTGCCGGGGAGCTGTTTTTT.

This chain uses TRBV5-5 with TRBJ1-1; D is unresolved. The germline CDR1 and CDR2 sequences are SGHKS and YYEKEE (reference sequence). The V gene lost 4 bases and the J gene lost 0 bases, with 13 bases spanning the gap. CDR3 length equals 15 residues. CDR3 region: CASSTQRRMNTEAFF. As DNA, the CDR3 is TGTGCCAGCAGCACGCAACGGAGGATGAACACTGAAGCTTTCTTT.

The rearrangement links TRBV28 to TRBJ2-3; D unresolved. This CDR3 region has 13 residues. Trimming cost V 1 base and J 2 bases, with 4 bases left between them. Germline V gives CDR1 MDHEN, CDR2 SYDVKM. The CDR3 protein is CASSLSATDTQYF. The DNA of the CDR3 is TGTGCCAGCAGTTTATCGGCCACAGATACGCAGTATTTT.

This chain joins TRBV4-1 and TRBJ2-3, with no clear D. The CDR3 sequence is 15 residues long. The V and J ends lost 0 bases and 6 bases respectively, with 13 bases between them. CDR1 MGHRA and CDR2 YSYEKL come from the germline V gene. CDR3 region: CASSQDRVNGDTQYF. The CDR3 DNA reads as TGCGCCAGCAGCCAAGATCGAGTCAACGGTGATACGCAGTATTTT.

This sequence joins TRBV21-1 and TRBJ2-1; the table's D call, TRBD2, was not checked against the DNA. TRBV21-1 is listed as a pseudogene. The CDR3 loop spans 17 amino acids. In DNA, the CDR3 is TGTGCCAGCAGCTTAACGACTAGCGGGGGGATATACAATGAGCAGTTCTTC. Translating it yields CASSLTTSGGIYNEQFF.

V is TRBV7-6 and J is TRBJ1-3; maybe TRBD1 (5 bases). CDR3 length: 15 amino acids. Germline loops: CDR1 SGHVS, CDR2 FNYEAQ. V shed 5 bases and J shed 4 bases, with 15 bases lying between them. The CDR3 region is CASSTTASRGNTIYF. CDR3 sequence (DNA): TGTGCCAGCAGCACGACAGCTTCTAGGGGAAACACCATATATTTT.

The rearrangement joins TRBV10-3 to TRBJ2-7, with 7 nucleotides matching TRBD1. Trimming at V came to 2 bases and at J to 2 bases, leaving 3 bases not matched to a gene. This CDR3 region has 14 residues. Germline lookup yields CDR1 ENHRY and CDR2 SYGVKD. CDR3 sequence reads: CAISEGQVTYEQYF. DNA for the CDR3: TGTGCCATCAGTGAGGGACAGGTCACCTACGAGCAGTACTTC.